What follows is one T cell receptor beta chain and its context. Antigen specificity is unknown. This sample is part of a study of somatic mutations in cytotoxic T cells in rheumatoid arthritis. Study background: Patient blood, which was peripheral blood collected as 30 ml EDTA, was drawn right after diagnosis and before any treatment started.

Sequenced by immunoSEQ multiplex PCR; TCRdb stores in-frame clones only, minus some. Seen here are more than 13,000 clones, around 70% observed once, and the top ten hold 8% to 13%. Per the germline V gene, CDR1 is SGHRS and CDR2 is YFSETQ. This CDR3 comprises 12 residues. The V gene lost 1 base and the J gene lost 5 bases, with 7 bases spanning the gap. The study's findings and limits: More than 20% of CD8+ cells belonged to the largest clone in about an eighth of the roughly 65 patients. It was in rheumatoid arthritis patients, but not in healthy controls, that CD8+ clonality increased with age.

The TCR comes from an adult with rheumatoid arthritis. The sequencing input was CD8+ T cells sorted from blood. The chain couples TRBV5-1 to TRBJ2-7; D perhaps matches TRBD1 (6 bases). In DNA, the CDR3 is TGCGCCAGCAGCTTGACAGGGAACGAGCAGTACTTC. It translates to CASSLTGNEQYF.